Listed below are T cell receptor beta chains from one sample, sequenced in a study of T cell changes during pregnancy in multiple sclerosis. Sequencing used immunoSEQ multiplex PCR; TCRdb keeps in-frame clones, though not all of them. The sample has approximately 85,000 clones; approximately 89% are singletons. This material consisted of peripheral blood, taken in the first trimester of pregnancy. All receptors derive from a female donor with multiple sclerosis, enrolled in a pregnancy study. The CDR3 runs from the conserved cysteine through the conserved F or W. D genes are given only for firm matches. Clone size is stated in some rows and not others, as once, few, many or a class when expanded.

d_gene,abundance,v_gene,j_gene,CDR3aa,CDR3nt
TRBD1,.,TRBV14,TRBJ2-3,CASSQRRDRSTDTQYF,TGTGCCAGCAGTCAACGCCGGGACAGGAGCACAGATACGCAGTATTTT
TRBD1,.,TRBV18,TRBJ2-6,CASSPPGQGLGANVLTF,TGTGCCAGCTCACCCCCCGGACAGGGATTAGGGGCCAACGTCCTGACTTTC
TRBD2,.,TRBV7-3,TRBJ2-3,CASSLSRLAGTDTQYF,TGTGCCAGCAGCTTATCTCGACTAGCGGGCACAGATACGCAGTATTTT
.,.,TRBV7-2,TRBJ1-6,CASSRDRTYSPLHF,TGTGCCAGCAGCAGAGACAGGACCTATTCACCCCTCCACTTT
.,.,TRBV18,TRBJ2-5,CASSLTGDQETQYF,TGTGCCAGCTCACTAACAGGAGACCAAGAGACCCAGTACTTC
TRBD1,.,TRBV10-2,TRBJ2-7,CASRIAGTGNYEQYF,TGCGCCAGCAGAATTGCCGGGACAGGGAACTACGAGCAGTACTTC
TRBD2,.,TRBV27,TRBJ2-3,CASSSLGGGATDTQYF,TGTGCCAGCAGCTCTCTTGGCGGGGGGGCGACAGATACGCAGTATTTT
TRBD1,.,TRBV4-1,TRBJ1-4,CASSLDRGVEKLFF,TGCGCCAGCAGCCTGGACAGGGGGGTTGAAAAACTGTTTTTT
.,.,TRBV4-3,TRBJ1-2,CASNQDPSHYGYTF,TGCGCCAGCAACCAAGACCCGTCCCACTATGGCTACACCTTC
.,few,TRBV20-1,TRBJ1-1,CSAAQVTEAFF,TGCAGTGCAGCTCAGGTCACTGAAGCTTTCTTT
.,.,TRBV20-1,TRBJ2-1,CSAPQWNEQFF,TGCAGTGCTCCGCAGTGGAATGAGCAGTTCTTC
TRBD2,.,TRBV5-3,TRBJ2-7,CARSRLGLAGAYEQYF,TGTGCCAGAAGCCGCCTAGGACTAGCGGGGGCCTACGAGCAGTACTTC
TRBD1,once,TRBV5-6,TRBJ1-2,CASSLWEGQGYGYTF,TGTGCCAGCAGCTTATGGGAAGGACAGGGTTACGGCTACACCTTC
TRBD1,.,TRBV28,TRBJ2-7,CASSWDRGYEQYF,TGTGCCAGCAGTTGGGACAGGGGTTACGAGCAGTACTTC
.,.,TRBV5-1,TRBJ1-6,CASSSISRGDSPLHF,TGCGCCAGCAGCTCTATATCCCGGGGGGATTCACCCCTCCACTTT
.,.,TRBV15,TRBJ2-3,CATSRDLRQGTDTQYF,TGTGCCACCAGCAGAGATCTCAGGCAGGGCACAGATACGCAGTATTTT
.,.,TRBV6-5,TRBJ1-1,CASSYSRDASNTEAFF,TGTGCCAGCAGTTACTCGCGGGACGCTTCAAACACTGAAGCTTTCTTT
TRBD2,.,TRBV18,TRBJ2-7,CASSPTLAGRAYEQYF,TGTGCCAGCTCACCGACACTAGCGGGGCGAGCTTACGAGCAGTACTTC
TRBD1,.,TRBV27,TRBJ1-4,CASSPGDRDNEKLFF,TGTGCCAGCAGTCCGGGGGACAGGGATAATGAAAAACTGTTTTTT
.,.,TRBV7-9,TRBJ2-3,CASSWATGLTDTQYF,TGTGCCAGCAGCTGGGCAACAGGGTTGACAGATACGCAGTATTTT
.,.,TRBV7-9,TRBJ1-3,CASSYEGMAGNTIYF,TGTGCCAGCAGTTACGAGGGTATGGCTGGAAACACCATATATTTT
TRBD2,.,TRBV6-1,TRBJ2-3,CASSERLAGLTDTQYF,TGTGCCAGCAGTGAAAGGCTAGCGGGGTTGACAGATACGCAGTATTTT
.,once,TRBV5-1,TRBJ1-6,CASSLQGSRNSPLHF,TGCGCCAGCAGCTTACAGGGCTCTCGTAATTCACCCCTCCACTTT
.,once,TRBV6-6,TRBJ2-1,CASSYREDNEQFF,TGTGCCAGCAGTTACCGGGAAGACAATGAGCAGTTCTTC
TRBD1,.,TRBV9,TRBJ2-7,CASSVDPRGRSEEQYF,TGTGCCAGCAGCGTAGACCCCAGGGGGCGATCGGAGGAGCAGTACTTC
TRBD2,.,TRBV10-3,TRBJ2-1,CAIAGTSGRLNEQFF,TGTGCCATCGCCGGGACTAGCGGGAGGCTAAATGAGCAGTTCTTC
.,.,TRBV7-6,TRBJ2-6,CASSQTISGANVLTF,TGTGCCAGCAGCCAGACTATTTCTGGGGCCAACGTCCTGACTTTC
.,.,TRBV6-5,TRBJ2-7,CASSSRAEFSYEQYF,TGTGCCAGCAGTTCGAGGGCCGAATTCTCCTACGAGCAGTACTTC
.,.,TRBV15,TRBJ1-5,CATSRDAGDNQPQHF,TGTGCCACCAGCAGAGATGCAGGGGACAATCAGCCCCAGCATTTT
TRBD1,few,TRBV27,TRBJ1-2,CASSSATPGQGLFNYGYTF,TGTGCCAGCAGTTCCGCCACACCGGGACAGGGCCTCTTTAACTATGGCTACACCTTC
.,.,TRBV28,TRBJ2-5,CASSLRQGYRETQYF,TGTGCCAGCAGTTTAAGGCAGGGTTATAGGGAGACCCAGTACTTC
TRBD1,.,TRBV7-3,TRBJ1-2,CASSLGTGTEGGYTF,TGTGCCAGCAGCTTAGGAACCGGGACAGAGGGAGGCTACACCTTC
TRBD2,.,TRBV5-6,TRBJ2-7,CASSALAGAPYEQYF,TGTGCCAGCAGCGCCTTAGCGGGCGCCCCCTACGAGCAGTACTTC
.,few,TRBV15,TRBJ2-7,CATSPSKRAGIEQYF,TGTGCCACCAGCCCTTCAAAGCGGGCAGGGATTGAGCAGTACTTC
.,.,TRBV5-4,TRBJ2-1,CASSLRRVEDEQFF,TGTGCCAGCAGCTTGAGGCGGGTGGAGGATGAGCAGTTCTTC
TRBD2,.,TRBV7-3,TRBJ2-1,CASSSPRGGWNNEQFF,TGTGCCAGCAGCTCCCCTCGGGGGGGGTGGAACAATGAGCAGTTCTTC